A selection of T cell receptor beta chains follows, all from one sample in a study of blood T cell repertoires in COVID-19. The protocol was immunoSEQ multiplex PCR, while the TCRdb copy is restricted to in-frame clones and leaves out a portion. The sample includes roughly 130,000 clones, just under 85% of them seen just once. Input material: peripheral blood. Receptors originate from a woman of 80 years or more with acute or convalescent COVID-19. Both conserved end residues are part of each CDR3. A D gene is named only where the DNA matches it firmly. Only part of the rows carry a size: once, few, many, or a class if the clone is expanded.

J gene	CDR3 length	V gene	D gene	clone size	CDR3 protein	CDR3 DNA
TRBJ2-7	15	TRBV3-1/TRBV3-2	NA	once	CASSSRVDTSYEQYF	TGTGCCAGCAGCTCTCGGGTAGATACCTCCTACGAGCAGTACTTC
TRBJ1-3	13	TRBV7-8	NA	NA	CASSWGLGNTIYF	TGTGCCAGCAGCTGGGGGCTTGGAAACACCATATATTTT
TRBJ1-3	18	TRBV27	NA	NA	CASPGGPLETPYISHGYF	TGTGCCTCTCCGGGAGGACCTCTGGAAACACCATATATTTCCCACGGATATTTT
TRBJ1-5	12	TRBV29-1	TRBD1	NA	CSVYDRGQPQHF	TGCAGCGTTTACGACAGGGGTCAGCCCCAGCATTTT
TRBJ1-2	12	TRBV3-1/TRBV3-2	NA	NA	CASSNRNYGYTF	TGTGCCAGCAGTAACAGGAACTATGGCTACACCTTC
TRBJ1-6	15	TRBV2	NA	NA	CASKTTDRSNSPLHF	TGTGCCAGCAAGACGACTGACAGGAGTAATTCACCCCTCCACTTT
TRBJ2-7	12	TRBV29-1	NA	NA	CSVVGGYYEQYF	TGCAGCGTTGTGGGGGGATACTACGAGCAGTACTTC
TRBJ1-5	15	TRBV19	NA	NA	CASSAGYGSVQPQHF	TGTGCCAGTAGTGCAGGGTATGGGTCCGTTCAGCCCCAGCATTTT
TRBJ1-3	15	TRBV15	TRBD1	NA	CATSSDRGYGNTIYF	TGTGCCACCAGCAGCGACAGGGGTTATGGAAACACCATATATTTT
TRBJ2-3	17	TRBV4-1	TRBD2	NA	CASSQGGFSGEPDTQYF	TGCGCCAGCAGCCAAGGAGGGTTTAGCGGGGAACCAGATACGCAGTATTTT
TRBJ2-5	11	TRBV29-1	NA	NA	CSVLLTETQYF	TGCAGCGTTTTACTAACAGAGACCCAGTACTTC
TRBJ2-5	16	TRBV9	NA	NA	CASSPQGGGPSVTQYF	TGTGCCAGCAGCCCCCAGGGGGGCGGCCCCTCGGTGACCCAGTACTTC
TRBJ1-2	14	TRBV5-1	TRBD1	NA	CASSLEIGTGHSTF	TGCGCCAGCAGCTTGGAGATCGGGACAGGGCATAGCACCTTC
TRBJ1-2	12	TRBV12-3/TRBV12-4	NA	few	CASSFRGRGYTF	TGTGCCAGCAGTTTCAGGGGTAGAGGCTACACCTTC
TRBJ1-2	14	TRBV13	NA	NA	CASSLRQLNYGYTF	TGTGCCAGCAGCTTACGACAGCTAAACTATGGCTACACCTTC
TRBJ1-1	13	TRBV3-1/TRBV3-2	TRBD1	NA	CASSPSGQTEAFF	TGTGCCAGCAGCCCCTCGGGACAGACTGAAGCTTTCTTT
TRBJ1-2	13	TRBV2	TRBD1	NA	CASGGQGAKGYTF	TGTGCCAGCGGGGGACAGGGGGCAAAGGGCTACACCTTC
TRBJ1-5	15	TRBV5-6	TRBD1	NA	CASSSRDRAGQPQHF	TGTGCCAGCAGCTCGAGGGACAGGGCTGGTCAGCCCCAGCATTTT
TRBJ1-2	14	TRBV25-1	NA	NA	CASSAGGPEDGYTF	TGTGCCAGCAGTGCTGGAGGCCCTGAGGATGGCTACACCTTC
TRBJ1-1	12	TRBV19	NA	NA	CASHQGGRISFF	TGTGCCAGTCACCAGGGAGGCAGAATTTCTTTCTTT
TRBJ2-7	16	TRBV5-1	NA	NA	CASSRGQGKNTYEQYF	TGCGCCAGCAGTCGGGGACAAGGGAAAAATACCTACGAGCAGTACTTC
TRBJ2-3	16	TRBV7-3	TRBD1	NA	CASSFQDRVSTDTQYF	TGTGCCAGCAGCTTCCAGGACAGGGTTAGCACAGATACGCAGTATTTT
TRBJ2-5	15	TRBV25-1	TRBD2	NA	CASSELGTSGETQYF	TGTGCCAGCAGTGAATTGGGGACTAGCGGGGAGACCCAGTACTTC
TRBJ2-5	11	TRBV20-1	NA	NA	CSAPLGETQYF	TGCAGTGCTCCCCTCGGAGAGACCCAGTACTTC
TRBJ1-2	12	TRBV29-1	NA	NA	CSVERYNYGYTF	TGCAGCGTTGAACGCTATAACTATGGCTACACCTTC
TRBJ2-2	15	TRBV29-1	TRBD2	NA	CSVDPGTTSSGELFF	TGCAGCGTTGATCCTGGGACTACCAGCTCCGGGGAGCTGTTTTTT
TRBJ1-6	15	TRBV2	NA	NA	CASRWGGAGNSPLHF	TGTGCCAGCAGGTGGGGGGGCGCGGGTAATTCACCCCTCCACTTT
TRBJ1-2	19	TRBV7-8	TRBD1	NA	CASSLMGQGALGISLDYTF	TGTGCCAGCAGCTTAATGGGACAGGGGGCGCTTGGGATCTCCCTAGACTACACCTTC
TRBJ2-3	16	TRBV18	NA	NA	CASSPNSQPRTDTQYF	TGTGCCAGCTCACCAAATAGTCAACCGCGCACAGATACGCAGTATTTT
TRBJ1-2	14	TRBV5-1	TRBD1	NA	CASSSQGAFYGYTF	TGCGCCAGCAGCTCACAGGGGGCCTTCTATGGCTACACCTTC
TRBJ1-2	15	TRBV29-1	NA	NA	CSVEVRGSPNYGYTF	TGCAGCGTTGAAGTCAGAGGCAGCCCTAACTATGGCTACACCTTC
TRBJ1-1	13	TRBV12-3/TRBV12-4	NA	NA	CASTLTRDTEAFF	TGTGCCAGCACCCTGACCCGGGACACTGAAGCTTTCTTT
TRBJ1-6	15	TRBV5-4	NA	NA	CASSLGAAQDSPLHF	TGTGCCAGCAGCTTGGGCGCCGCGCAGGATTCACCCCTCCACTTT
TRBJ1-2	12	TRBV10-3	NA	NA	CAISVAAYGYTF	TGTGCCATCAGTGTTGCGGCGTATGGCTACACCTTC
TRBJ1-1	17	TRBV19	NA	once	CASSIYQARGDHTEAFF	TGTGCCAGTAGTATATATCAGGCCAGGGGAGATCACACTGAAGCTTTCTTT
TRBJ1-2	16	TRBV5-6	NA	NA	CASSLGAGVGNYGYTF	TGTGCCAGCAGCTTGGGGGCAGGGGTAGGGAACTATGGCTACACCTTC
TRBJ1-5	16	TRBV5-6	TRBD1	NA	CASSLNSGDRNQPQHF	TGTGCCAGCAGCTTGAATTCCGGGGACAGAAATCAGCCCCAGCATTTT
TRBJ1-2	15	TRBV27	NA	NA	CASSQLGGREKGYTF	TGTGCCAGCAGTCAACTCGGGGGGCGCGAAAAAGGCTACACCTTC
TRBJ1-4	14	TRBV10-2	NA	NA	CASSGEGGNEKLFF	TGCGCCAGCAGTGGCGAGGGGGGGAATGAAAAACTGTTTTTT
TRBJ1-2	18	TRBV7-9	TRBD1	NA	CASSPGGTVLKLNYGYTF	TGTGCCAGCAGCCCGGGTGGGACAGTGCTAAAGCTCAACTATGGCTACACCTTC
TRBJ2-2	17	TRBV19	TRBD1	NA	CASSIGTGTVSPGELFF	TGTGCCAGTAGTATTGGTACCGGGACAGTCTCCCCCGGGGAGCTGTTTTTT
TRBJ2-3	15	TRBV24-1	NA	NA	CATSDSVAIPDTQYF	TGTGCCACCAGTGATTCTGTAGCCATCCCAGATACGCAGTATTTT
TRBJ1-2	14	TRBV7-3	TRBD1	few	CASSSHDRGGGYTF	TGTGCCAGCAGCTCCCACGACAGGGGTGGCGGCTACACCTTC
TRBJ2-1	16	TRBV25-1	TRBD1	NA	CASSELHTGGSNEQFF	TGTGCCAGCAGTGAGCTTCACACAGGGGGGAGCAATGAGCAGTTCTTC
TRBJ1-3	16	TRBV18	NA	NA	CASSPGGLLSGNTIYF	TGTGCCAGCTCCCCGGGGGGACTCCTCTCTGGAAACACCATATATTTT
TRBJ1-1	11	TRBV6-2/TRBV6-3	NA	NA	CASSRQVEAFF	TGTGCCAGCAGCAGACAGGTAGAAGCTTTCTTT
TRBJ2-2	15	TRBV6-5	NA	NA	CASRKTGLRTGELFF	TGTGCCAGCAGGAAAACAGGGCTACGCACCGGGGAGCTGTTTTTT
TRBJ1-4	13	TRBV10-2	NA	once	CASRETTNEKLFF	TGCGCCAGCCGGGAGACAACTAATGAAAAACTGTTTTTT
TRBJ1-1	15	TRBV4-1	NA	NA	CASSQGIFRNTEAFF	TGCGCCAGCAGCCAAGGAATTTTCAGGAACACTGAAGCTTTCTTT
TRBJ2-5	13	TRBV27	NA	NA	CASSLGHRETQYF	TGTGCCAGCAGTTTAGGGCATCGGGAGACCCAGTACTTC
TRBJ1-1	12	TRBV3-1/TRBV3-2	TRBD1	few	CASSQAETGTFF	TGTGCCAGCAGCCAAGCTGAGACAGGGACTTTCTTT
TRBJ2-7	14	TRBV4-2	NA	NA	CASSQRGTSYEQYF	TGTGCCAGCAGCCAGCGCGGGACCTCCTACGAGCAGTACTTC
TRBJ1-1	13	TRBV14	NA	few	CASSGEMNTEAFF	TGTGCCAGCAGTGGAGAAATGAACACTGAAGCTTTCTTT
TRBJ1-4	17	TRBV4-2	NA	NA	CASSQRGSDTPNEKLFF	TGTGCCAGCAGCCAACGGGGGTCCGACACCCCTAATGAAAAACTGTTTTTT
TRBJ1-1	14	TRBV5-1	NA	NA	CASSLGARGAEAFF	TGCGCCAGCAGCCTGGGGGCAAGGGGCGCTGAAGCTTTCTTT
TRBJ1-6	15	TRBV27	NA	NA	CASSFIQGRNSPLHF	TGTGCCAGCAGTTTCATACAGGGAAGGAATTCACCCCTCCACTTT
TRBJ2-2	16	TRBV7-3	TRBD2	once	CASSLSPGGLTGELFF	TGTGCCAGCAGCTTATCGCCGGGGGGGCTTACCGGGGAGCTGTTTTTT
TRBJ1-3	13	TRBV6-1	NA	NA	CASSESSGNTIYF	TGTGCCAGCAGTGAGAGCTCTGGAAACACCATATATTTT
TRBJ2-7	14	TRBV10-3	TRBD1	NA	CATWSGQLINEQYF	TGTGCCACCTGGTCGGGACAGCTGATCAACGAGCAGTACTTC